One sample yielded the 24 T cell receptor beta chains listed below, sequenced in a study of breast tumors, draining lymph nodes, adjacent tissues. Axillary draining lymph nodes of breast cancer patients supplied the node samples. TCRdb re-derived calls from the multiplex PCR reads in MiXCR, one entry per CDR3 protein. The data hold about 130,000 distinct CDR3 sequences, with over 20% observed a single time. Material: axillary lymph node tissue. The receptor set was obtained from a female donor with breast cancer. Some clones in this sample may be carry-over from other donors' samples.

This clonotype was recorded many times. The chain employs TRBV6-2 or TRBV6-3 and TRBJ2-1; possibly TRBD2 for D (6 bases). Trimming pared 7 bases from V and 7 bases from J, leaving 14 bases between. The CDR3 totals 13 residues. Germline loops: CDR1 MNHEY, CDR2 SVGEGT. For the CDR3, the DNA is TGTGCCAGCACCTGGGGGGTGAGGAATGAGCAGTTCTTC. Residues: CASTWGVRNEQFF.

This clonotype was found many times. Germline and junction disagree at one end, which may indicate a read error. The CDR3 loop reads CASSLTTGANEKLFF. For the CDR3, the DNA is TGTGCTAGCAGCCTCACGACAGGGGCTAATGAAAAACTGTTTTTT. The rearrangement joins TRBV7-7 to TRBJ1-4, with 8 bases matching TRBD1. Germline values: CDR1 SSHAT, CDR2 FNYEAQ (reference sequence). The CDR3 contains 15 residues.

This clonotype showed up many times. The chain has TRBV3-1 and TRBJ2-6, with D unresolved. From germline, CDR1 is LGHDT and CDR2 YNNKEL (reference sequence). CDR3 length: 14 residues. V dropped 5 bases and J dropped 1 base, with 6 bases sitting between them. The CDR3 DNA reads TGTGCCAGCAGCGCTACTTCTGGGGCCAACGTCCTGACTTTC. Translating it yields CASSATSGANVLTF.

In this sample, this clonotype turned up many times. The chain employs TRBV19 and TRBJ2-5, with 12 bases aligning to TRBD2. V was clipped by 6 bases and J by 4 bases; unmatched bases: 6. The CDR3 consists of 15 residues. Per the germline V gene, CDR1 is LNHDA and CDR2 is SQIVND (reference sequence). This CDR3 is CASRTLAGGLETQYF. For the CDR3, the DNA is TGTGCCAGTAGGACCCTAGCGGGAGGGCTAGAGACCCAGTACTTC.

V usage is TRBV15 and J usage is TRBJ2-5, with D perhaps matching TRBD1 or TRBD2 (7 bases each). The CDR3 length is 16 residues. Germline V gene sequence: CDR1 LNHNV, CDR2 YYDKDF (reference sequence). V gave up 3 bases and J gave up 3 bases, with 17 bases separating them. In DNA, the CDR3 is TGTGCCACCAGCAGGGTCAGGGGGGGACTGGAAGAGACCCAGTACTTC. Its translation is CATSRVRGGLEETQYF.

This clonotype was picked up many times. The chain links TRBV7-3 to TRBJ2-1, with D maybe TRBD2 (6 bases). This CDR3 contains 17 residues. Germline-derived CDR1 and CDR2 are SGHTA and FQGTGA. Trimming pared 1 base from V and 0 bases from J, leaving 13 bases between. The CDR3 DNA sequence: TGTGCCAGCAGCTTAAGCTTAGTGCGGGACTCCTACAATGAGCAGTTCTTC. Amino acids: CASSLSLVRDSYNEQFF.

Many counts were recorded for this clonotype. Written as DNA, the CDR3 is TGTGCCAGCAGCCAAGGCAACAGAGGCTACGAGCAGTACTTC. Translation: CASSQGNRGYEQYF. The chain employs TRBV3-1 and TRBJ2-7; D ambiguous. CDR1 LGHDT and CDR2 YNNKEL come from the germline V gene (reference sequence). The CDR3 is made up of 14 amino acids. Trimming stripped 1 base from V and 3 bases from J, with 10 bases between.

This clonotype was recorded at least ten times. The rearrangement uses TRBV5-4 and TRBJ2-7; TRBD2 is a possible D gene (5 bases). The CDR3 spans 15 residues. CDR1 and CDR2 (germline): SGHNT, YYREEE (reference sequence). V was clipped by 4 bases and J by 7 bases, with 21 bases between them. CDR3 coding DNA: TGTGCCAGCAGCACGGACCCGGGGTCCCTTTGGGAGCAGTACTTC. It translates to CASSTDPGSLWEQYF.

With respect to this clonotype: A read error is possible here, since a much larger clone lies one base away. The chain couples TRBV20-1 to TRBJ2-1; unclear D gene. In germline, CDR1 is DFQATT, CDR2 SNEGSKA (reference sequence). This CDR3 comprises 14 residues. CDR3 sequence reads: CSASPPPLINERFF. CDR3 sequence (DNA): TGCAGTGCTAGCCCCCCCCCGCTTATAAATGAGCGGTTCTTC.

This clonotype was found many times. V gene TRBV14 combines with J gene TRBJ2-2; D is perhaps TRBD1 (6 bases). The germline V gene encodes CDR1 SGHDN and CDR2 FVKESK. V gave up 6 bases and J gave up 5 bases, with 16 bases separating them. The CDR3 runs to 15 residues. The CDR3 region is CASRPNRVSTGELFF. DNA of the CDR3: TGTGCCAGCAGACCCAACAGGGTAAGTACCGGGGAGCTGTTTTTT.

This clonotype was observed a single time. Since a much larger clone is just one base distant, this may be a read error. V and J are TRBV14 and TRBJ1-2; D is uncertain. CDR3 size: 14 residues. The V end lost 6 bases, the J end lost 7 bases, and 18 bases lay between the germline ends. Per germline, CDR1 SGHDN and CDR2 FVKESK. CDR3 amino acids: CASSLIPRERGYTF. CDR3 bases: TGTGCCAGCAGTCTAATTCCTCGGGAGCGTGGCTACACCTTC.

This clonotype occurred many times. The gene calls are TRBV4-1 and TRBJ2-3; the match to TRBD2 covers 8 bases. V lost 8 bases, J lost 5 bases, and 9 bases stayed unmatched. This CDR3 comprises 14 residues. The germline V gene has CDR1 MGHRA and CDR2 YSYEKL. The CDR3 DNA is TGCGCCAGCTCCAGCGGGAGTTTCGAAGATACGCAGTATTTT. Its protein product is CASSSGSFEDTQYF.

This clonotype appeared many times. CDR3 nucleotide sequence: TGTGCCAGCAGTGGGACAGGGTTAGATCAGCCCCAGCATTTT. Its protein is CASSGTGLDQPQHF. The rearrangement links TRBV12-3 or TRBV12-4 to TRBJ1-5, with 9 bases that match TRBD1. J gave up 5 bases and V 5 bases, and 4 bases lay outside the gene matches. The CDR3 contains 14 residues.

This clonotype was observed many times. The chain employs TRBV12-3 or TRBV12-4 and TRBJ2-5, with D perhaps TRBD1 (5 bases). This CDR3 is built from 14 residues. V shed 6 bases and J shed 3 bases, with 14 bases lying between them. The CDR3 here is CASRFSGSEETQYF. The CDR3, as DNA: TGTGCCAGCAGATTTTCAGGGTCGGAAGAGACCCAGTACTTC.

This clonotype was counted only a few times. With a much larger clone just one base away, this may be a read error. This chain uses TRBV9 with TRBJ2-3; 13 nucleotides agree with TRBD2. V lost 3 bases and J lost 3; bases outside the gene matches: 7. Germline V CDR1 and CDR2: SGDLS, YYNGEE. The CDR3 is 17 residues long. The CDR3 is CASSGPGTSGETDTQYF. CDR3 nucleotides: TGTGCCAGCAGCGGCCCCGGGACTAGCGGGGAAACAGATACGCAGTATTTT.

To note about this clonotype: This may come from a read error, since a much larger clone is one base off. This chain links TRBV7-7 with TRBJ2-1; TRBD2 agrees at 7 bases. The CDR3 totals 22 residues. Germline assignment: CDR1 SSHAT and CDR2 FNYEAQ (reference sequence). The CDR3 DNA is TGTGCTAGCAGCTTAGGACCCCATGATAGAGGCGGGAGTCTTTACTCCTACGATGAGCAGTTCTTC. It specifies CASSLGPHDRGGSLYSYDEQFF.

This clonotype has more than one count but fewer than ten. The J gene is TRBJ2-2, the V gene TRBV19; TRBD2 matches at 9 bases. V was clipped by 7 bases and J by 1 base; unmatched bases: 7. This CDR3 spans 16 amino acids. The germline CDR1 and CDR2 sequences are LNHDA and SQIVND (reference sequence). CDR3 residues: CASTPRTSENTGELFF. In DNA form, the CDR3 reads TGTGCCAGTACCCCTAGGACTAGCGAGAACACCGGGGAGCTGTTTTTT. Variable domain in full (rest from reference TRBV19 and TRBJ2-2): DGGITQSPKYLFRKEGQNVTLSCEQNLNHDAMYWYRQDPGQGLRLIYYSQIVNDFQKGDIAEGYSVSREKKESFPLTVTSAQKNPTAFYLCASTPRTSENTGELFFGEGSRLTVL.

This chain connects TRBV28 to TRBJ2-5; 8 nucleotides agree with TRBD2. The V segment lost 9 bases and the J segment 2 bases; nucleotides outside the gene matches: 8. CDR3 length: 14 residues. The V gene's germline CDR1 is MDHEN and CDR2 SYDVKM. CDR3 in DNA: TGTGCCAGTTCGAGCGGGGGATCTCAAGAGACCCAGTACTTC. It codes for CASSSGGSQETQYF.

A note on this clonotype: Lacking the conserved final phenylalanine or tryptophan, this CDR3 likely reflects a read error. The genes are TRBV7-9 and TRBJ2-7; 13 nucleotides match TRBD2. Looked up from germline, CDR1 is SEHNR and CDR2 is FQNEAQ (reference sequence). V trimming: 5 bases; J trimming: 6 bases; junction bases outside the gene matches: 7. This CDR3 spans 15 amino acids. CDR3: CASSPTSGRTCEQYL. CDR3 sequence (DNA): TGTGCCAGCAGCCCGACTAGCGGGAGGACCTGCGAGCAGTACCTC.

This clonotype has a handful of counts. This chain uses TRBV28 with TRBJ2-7; tentatively, D is TRBD1 (6 bases). CDR1 and CDR2 (germline): MDHEN, SYDVKM. This CDR3 region has 13 residues. Trimming took off 7 bases at V and 4 bases at J, with 14 bases between the two ends. CDR3 in amino acids: CASIDRIRYEQYF. The CDR3 bases are TGTGCCAGCATAGACAGGATCCGATACGAGCAGTACTTC.

This clonotype was picked up many times. V and J are TRBV30 and TRBJ2-7; 7 positions match TRBD1. The germline V gene encodes CDR1 GTSNPN and CDR2 SVGIG (reference sequence). The ends lost 3 bases at V and 6 bases at J; junction bases unmatched: 5. The CDR3 length is 12 residues. The CDR3 DNA follows: TGTGCCTGGAGAACAGGGGCTGGCGAGCAGTACTTC. Its translation is CAWRTGAGEQYF.

This chain's CDR3 is CSVAAQGAGNTEAFF. The DNA of the CDR3 is TGCAGCGTTGCGGCTCAGGGGGCAGGGAACACTGAAGCTTTCTTT. The J gene is TRBJ1-1, the V gene TRBV29-1; TRBD1 agrees at 8 bases. The V gene end was trimmed by 4 bases and the J gene end by 1 base; junction bases not matched to a gene: 8. The V gene's germline CDR1 is SQVTM and CDR2 ANQGSEA. The CDR3 loop spans 15 amino acids.

As regards this clonotype: This may be a read error: a much more frequent sequence differs by one nucleotide. The gene calls are TRBV11-2 and TRBJ2-7; TRBD2 agrees at 8 bases. The germline gives CDR1 SGHAT, CDR2 FQNNGV. The CDR3 is made up of 17 amino acids. V lost 5 bases to trimming and J lost 2 bases; unmatched junction nucleotides: 14. The CDR3 DNA follows: TGTGCCAGCAGCCCCCGTCAGACTAGCGTCGGTACCTACGAGCAGTACTTC. Encoded protein: CASSPRQTSVGTYEQYF.

This clonotype was counted a single time. A much larger clone differs from this one at a single base, so this may be a read error. The J gene is TRBJ2-7, the V gene TRBV30; 10 positions agree with TRBD2. CDR3 length equals 13 residues. Germline-derived CDR1 and CDR2 are GTSNPN and SVGIG (reference sequence). CDR3 loop: CVWSASGGYEQYF. DNA of the CDR3: TGTGTCTGGAGTGCTAGCGGGGGCTACGAGCAGTACTTC.